Below are 3 T cell receptor beta chains sequenced from a single sample in a study of blood T cells in healthy people across ages. PCR was performed a second time for about 7 to 11 cycles using a sample-barcoded 5' primer and a J-beta primer mix. Via MiXCR, TCRdb re-called the 5' RACE reads, giving one row per CDR3 protein. The sample lists about 1.5 million distinct CDR3 sequences, roughly 43% occurring once. Input material: blood. The receptors were gathered from a woman aged 18-30 years in good health.

V usage is TRBV7-9 and J usage is TRBJ2-3; perhaps TRBD1 as D (5 bases). V was cut by 5 bases and J by 2 bases, with 26 bases left in between. The CDR3 runs 19 residues. The germline CDR1 and CDR2 sequences are SEHNR and FQNEAQ (reference sequence). The DNA of the CDR3 is TGTGCCAGCAGCCCCCGGAGCCAGACCAGAAGGGGTTACACAGATACGCAGTATTTT. This gives the protein CASSPRSQTRRGYTDTQYF.

This clonotype has at least ten counts. V and J are TRBV12-3 or TRBV12-4 and TRBJ1-4; D is ambiguous. Trimming removed 6 bases at V and 4 bases at J, with 12 bases between. The CDR3 contains 14 residues. The CDR3 DNA reads TGTGCCAGCAGGACCGTGCGCGGTAATGAAAAACTGTTTTTT. It encodes CASRTVRGNEKLFF.

In this sample, this clonotype turned up many times. The chain is built from TRBV29-1 and TRBJ1-1; 7 positions agree with TRBD1. V was clipped by 7 bases and J by 0 bases; unmatched bases: 2. The germline V gene has CDR1 SQVTM and CDR2 ANQGSEA. The CDR3 sequence is 12 residues long. CDR3 protein: CSARGLNTEAFF. The CDR3 DNA sequence: TGCAGCGCTAGGGGGCTGAACACTGAAGCTTTCTTT.